The 2 T cell receptor beta chains below come from one sample, sequenced in a study of blood T cell repertoires in COVID-19. The protocol was immunoSEQ multiplex PCR, while the TCRdb copy is restricted to in-frame clones and leaves out a portion. Of around 190,000 clones in the sample, 75% to 85% are singletons; the top ten hold 9.5% to 12%. The sequenced sample consisted of peripheral blood. The receptors stem from a woman aged 40 to 50 with COVID-19, enrolled during active disease.

This rearrangement joins TRBV24-1 to TRBJ2-1, with D unclear. Germline lookup yields CDR1 KGHDR and CDR2 SFDVKD. The CDR3 runs to 16 residues. Between the trimmed V and J ends, which lost 3 bases and 0 bases, there was a span of 11 bases. The CDR3 region has the DNA TGTGCCACCAGTGATCAGGTAGGAAGCTCCTACAATGAGCAGTTCTTC. Encoded protein: CATSDQVGSSYNEQFF.

The chain links TRBV6-5 to TRBJ1-1; 10 bases are a match to TRBD1. Germline V gene lookup returns CDR1 MNHEY and CDR2 SVGAGI. The CDR3 is 14 amino acids. The J segment lost 9 bases and the V segment lost 0 bases, leaving 4 bases of the junction unmatched. This CDR3 is CASSYSGGQGKAFF. The CDR3 DNA reads TGTGCCAGCAGTTACTCAGGGGGACAGGGGAAAGCTTTCTTT.